This T cell receptor beta chain is drawn from a study of blood T cells in healthy people across ages. V lost 4 bases and J lost 7; bases outside the gene matches: 7. Germline V gene data show CDR1 as MNHNS and CDR2 as SASEGT. The CDR3 extends over 16 amino acids. The authors ran a second PCR of 7 to 11 cycles using a sample-barcoded 5' primer and a J-beta primer mix. Each CDR3 protein is one row after TCRdb ran MiXCR on the 5' RACE reads. The sample contains 760,000 or so distinct CDR3 sequences, approximately 25% of which appear only once. Study-wide findings and caveats: Higher diversity and more naive CD4+ cells were features of long-lived donors, compared to aged donors.

In the case of this clonotype: The antigen remains undetermined.

Peripheral blood samples of 9 to 10 milliliters were drawn from each donor. These data are also associated with another study on T cells of mothers and their children. That study adds: Barcodes for each sample and 2-4 random nucleotides were added by the M1S primer used in the second PCR. Around 3 million TCR beta reads per child versus over 9 million per mother.

The clonotype was recovered from a boy aged 5-17 years in good health. The V call is TRBV6-1, the J call TRBJ2-1; TRBD2 matches 13 bases. The sequenced sample consisted of blood. In DNA form, the CDR3 reads TGTGCCAGCAGTGGTTGGGGACTAGCGGGGTCGAATGAGCAGTTCTTC. This sequence encodes CASSGWGLAGSNEQFF.